Reported below is one TCR beta chain. Its antigen is not known. As for treatment: roughly 18 received Ad26.COV2.S at low or high dose, single or two shots; about five received placebo; per-sample allocation not given. Material that was analyzed had been drawn on day 63 after the first vaccine or placebo injection. The source of the sample is a study of Ad26.COV2.S vaccination and SARS-CoV-2 variants. Study context: Once, or twice with 56 days between doses, Ad26.COV2.S was given intramuscularly. Study-wide points: In vaccinated individuals, spike-specific CD8+ and CD4+ T cell responses reportedly displayed substantial breadth. Comparable non-spike TCR breadth was observed in vaccine and placebo recipients.

Libraries were prepared by immunoSEQ multiplex PCR; TCRdb keeps only in-frame clonotypes and omits some of them. The data show 250,000 to 300,000 clones, with 80% to 90% seen just once and around 3% held by the top ten. This TCR was sampled from a person aged 18-65 years who received the Ad26.COV2.S COVID-19 vaccine or a placebo. This specimen consisted of peripheral blood, obtained in a trial of Ad26.COV2.S vaccine versus placebo.

The CDR3 DNA sequence: TGTGCCAGCTCGCAGCGCCAACAAACTTACGAGCAGTACTTC. This translates into CASSQRQQTYEQYF. V gene TRBV18 combines with J gene TRBJ2-7, with D hard to call. The germline V and J ends were trimmed by 6 bases and 4 bases, with 16 bases remaining between them. CDR1 is KGHSH, CDR2 LQKENI, per germline. The CDR3 covers 14 residues.